This TCR beta chain was documented in a study of identical twins. The study, taken as a whole, reports: Insertions were fewer in abundant cord blood beta clonotypes, whereas memory repertoires showed none of this pattern.

Template switching introduced a universal primer site, and the cDNA bore unique molecular identifiers. TCRdb fed the 5' RACE reads into MiXCR, producing one record per CDR3 protein. The sample includes roughly 250,000 distinct CDR3 sequences, 6% to 8% of them seen just once. Trimming removed 0 bases from V and 3 bases from J, with 13 bases in between. The CDR3 length is 16 residues. Germline CDR1 reads SGHDT; CDR2 reads YYEEEE. In its sample, this clonotype was seen many times. Its antigen is not identified. Every sampled donor was Caucasian and healthy. These data were also filed under a second study, of yellow fever vaccine responses in identical twins. That paper adds: Twin vaccine T cell responses reportedly seemed partly convergent, partly personalized.

The chain employs TRBV5-6 and TRBJ2-1; possible D gene TRBD1, 5 bases. This receptor was identified in a woman under 30 in good health. Sample: CD8+ T cells sorted from blood. The DNA of the CDR3 is TGTGCCAGCAGCTTGGCGGCAGGGATACGCTACAATGAGCAGTTCTTC. This codes for CASSLAAGIRYNEQFF.